Listed below are T cell receptor beta chains from one sample, sequenced in a study of OX40 agonist ivuxolimab in advanced cancers. Repertoires were generated with immunoSEQ multiplex PCR, while TCRdb's copy carries only in-frame clones and drops some. Of about 48,000 clones listed, approximately 78% are singletons. Source: CD4+ or CD8+ T cells sorted from blood, taken in a trial of the OX40 agonist ivuxolimab. The receptor set was obtained from an adult with an advanced solid tumor such as melanoma, head and neck, liver or kidney cancer. Each CDR3 is given with its conserved first and last residue. Each record gives: V gene, J gene, clone size, D gene, CDR3 protein, CDR3 DNA. The D gene is left open where the match is weak. Part of the rows lack a size; the others show once, few, many or a class for expanded clones.

v_call: TRBV19; j_call: TRBJ2-1; clone_size: .; d_call: TRBD1; cdr3_aa: CASSLGQPNEQFF; cdr3_nt: TGTGCCAGTAGTCTGGGACAGCCCAATGAGCAGTTCTTC
v_call: TRBV19; j_call: TRBJ1-5; clone_size: .; d_call: TRBD1; cdr3_aa: CASSLRDRGYSNQPQHF; cdr3_nt: TGTGCCAGTAGTCTAAGGGACAGGGGTTATAGCAATCAGCCCCAGCATTTT
v_call: TRBV2; j_call: TRBJ2-7; clone_size: .; d_call: .; cdr3_aa: CASRPTLLAPPYEQYF; cdr3_nt: TGTGCCAGCAGGCCCACCCTTCTAGCGCCCCCCTACGAGCAGTACTTC
v_call: TRBV19; j_call: TRBJ1-4; clone_size: .; d_call: TRBD1; cdr3_aa: CASSFGLTGAARELFF; cdr3_nt: TGTGCCAGTTCCTTCGGTTTGACAGGGGCGGCGAGAGAACTGTTTTTT
v_call: TRBV11-2; j_call: TRBJ2-7; clone_size: .; d_call: TRBD2; cdr3_aa: CASSPGLAGSYEQYF; cdr3_nt: TGTGCCAGCAGCCCCGGACTAGCGGGATCCTACGAGCAGTACTTC
v_call: TRBV27; j_call: TRBJ2-7; clone_size: .; d_call: .; cdr3_aa: CASSFDPDYEQYF; cdr3_nt: TGTGCCAGCAGTTTTGACCCAGACTACGAGCAGTACTTC
v_call: TRBV7-8; j_call: TRBJ2-5; clone_size: .; d_call: TRBD2; cdr3_aa: CASSSLLGLAGEKRETQYF; cdr3_nt: TGTGCCAGCAGCTCCCTTTTGGGACTAGCGGGAGAGAAGAGAGAGACCCAGTACTTC
v_call: TRBV7-9; j_call: TRBJ1-1; clone_size: .; d_call: TRBD1; cdr3_aa: CASSHPAQGASNTEAFF; cdr3_nt: TGTGCCAGCAGCCATCCCGCCCAGGGGGCCTCGAACACTGAAGCTTTCTTT
v_call: TRBV20-1; j_call: TRBJ2-7; clone_size: .; d_call: .; cdr3_aa: CSARISYEQYF; cdr3_nt: TGCAGTGCTAGAATTTCCTACGAGCAGTACTTC
v_call: TRBV18; j_call: TRBJ2-2; clone_size: .; d_call: .; cdr3_aa: CASSPGVGTGELFF; cdr3_nt: TGTGCCAGCTCACCGGGAGTGGGAACCGGGGAGCTGTTTTTT
v_call: TRBV4-3; j_call: TRBJ1-2; clone_size: .; d_call: .; cdr3_aa: CASSQDRHPGGYTF; cdr3_nt: TGCGCCAGCAGCCAAGATCGCCATCCAGGGGGCTACACCTTC
v_call: TRBV6-1; j_call: TRBJ2-7; clone_size: once; d_call: .; cdr3_aa: CASRLRGYEQYF; cdr3_nt: TGTGCCAGCCGCTTAAGGGGGTACGAGCAGTACTTC
v_call: TRBV18; j_call: TRBJ1-3; clone_size: .; d_call: .; cdr3_aa: CASSPGVLSGNTIYF; cdr3_nt: TGTGCCAGCTCACCGGGGGTCCTCTCTGGAAACACCATATATTTT
v_call: TRBV6-8; j_call: TRBJ1-3; clone_size: .; d_call: .; cdr3_aa: CASSGYRINSGSSGNTIYF; cdr3_nt: TGTGCCAGCAGTGGATACCGGATTAATTCAGGGTCCTCTGGAAACACCATATATTTT
v_call: TRBV5-4; j_call: TRBJ1-1; clone_size: .; d_call: TRBD1; cdr3_aa: CASSFPRGQNTEAFF; cdr3_nt: TGTGCCAGCAGCTTCCCCAGGGGGCAGAACACTGAAGCTTTCTTT
v_call: TRBV19; j_call: TRBJ1-6; clone_size: once; d_call: .; cdr3_aa: CASSIGGGEYSSPLHF; cdr3_nt: TGTGCCAGTAGTATAGGGGGCGGTGAATATTCTTCACCCCTCCACTTT
v_call: TRBV5-4; j_call: TRBJ2-3; clone_size: once; d_call: TRBD2; cdr3_aa: CASSSGTSGTDTQYF; cdr3_nt: TGTGCCAGCAGCTCAGGGACTAGCGGGACAGATACGCAGTATTTT
v_call: TRBV10-2; j_call: TRBJ2-5; clone_size: .; d_call: TRBD2; cdr3_aa: CASSDGTTGLRRETQYF; cdr3_nt: TGCGCCAGCAGTGACGGGACTACGGGACTTCGGAGAGAGACCCAGTACTTC
v_call: TRBV6-6; j_call: TRBJ2-6; clone_size: .; d_call: .; cdr3_aa: CASSPNRASGANVLTF; cdr3_nt: TGTGCCAGCAGTCCTAACAGGGCCTCTGGGGCCAACGTCCTGACTTTC
v_call: TRBV18; j_call: TRBJ1-3; clone_size: .; d_call: .; cdr3_aa: CASSPPVFSGNTIYF; cdr3_nt: TGTGCCAGCTCACCACCCGTTTTCTCTGGAAACACCATATATTTT
v_call: TRBV5-1; j_call: TRBJ2-2; clone_size: .; d_call: .; cdr3_aa: CASSFPLYTGELFF; cdr3_nt: TGCGCCAGCAGCTTTCCGCTATACACCGGGGAGCTGTTTTTT
v_call: TRBV7-9; j_call: TRBJ2-5; clone_size: .; d_call: .; cdr3_aa: CASSSGYQETQYF; cdr3_nt: TGTGCCAGCAGCTCGGGTTATCAAGAGACCCAGTACTTC